These 23 T cell receptor beta chains were sequenced from one sample in a study of metastatic and nonmetastatic thyroid tumors. Thyroid surgery was performed in patients who had received no treatment beforehand. From the PCR reads, TCRdb re-called clones with MiXCR. The data contain roughly 28,000 clones, over 15% of them seen just once; the ten biggest clones take up roughly 4%. What was sequenced was blood. Every receptor here comes from a female donor with papillary thyroid cancer or a benign thyroid nodule (not recorded which). Some clones in this sample may be carry-over from other donors' samples.

As to this clone: A single base separates this from a much larger clone, so it may be a read error. The CDR3 DNA reads as TGTGCCGGCAGGCTGCTCGAGGTAAACACCATATATTTT. Its translation is CAGRLLEVNTIYF. The chain employs TRBV2 and TRBJ1-3; D ambiguous. The CDR3 totals 13 residues. Per germline, CDR1 SNHLY and CDR2 FYNNEI.

This clone showed up many times. The rearrangement joins TRBV10-3 to TRBJ1-1; TRBD1 is a possible D gene (6 bases). Germline CDR1 ENHRY, CDR2 SYGVKD. There are 16 residues in the CDR3. Trimming stripped 0 bases from V and 6 bases from J, with 17 bases between. For the CDR3, the DNA is TGTGCCATCAGTGAGTCGAGAGGGGGGGAACGCTCTGAAGCTTTCTTT. Translation: CAISESRGGERSEAFF.

This clone was observed at least ten times. V usage is TRBV12-3 or TRBV12-4 and J usage is TRBJ2-3; D ambiguous. This CDR3 has 15 residues. The V end was cut by 5 bases, the J end by 4 bases, with 16 bases between. CDR3 DNA: TGTGCCAGCAGTGTCGACCCGGGTGGGGCAGATACGCAGTATTTT. Translating it yields CASSVDPGGADTQYF.

This clone has only a few counts. The CDR3 DNA is TGTGCCAGCAGCTTTAGTAGGGGGGGCCTGGGGCAGACCCAGTACTTC. It yields the protein CASSFSRGGLGQTQYF. The chain couples TRBV7-2 to TRBJ2-5, with D maybe TRBD2 (7 bases). Looked up from germline, CDR1 is SGHTA and CDR2 is FQGNSA. Trimming took off 3 bases at V and 6 bases at J, with 20 bases between the two ends. The CDR3 spans 16 residues.

By proportion, this clone is medium-sized. This chain joins TRBV6-5 and TRBJ1-2; D remains unclear. V was pared by 2 bases and J by 8 bases, with 6 bases between. The CDR3 extends over 11 amino acids. The germline CDR1 and CDR2 sequences are MNHEY and SVGAGI. CDR3 loop: CASSYPGGYTF. DNA of the CDR3: TGTGCCAGCAGTTACCCCGGGGGCTACACCTTC.

This clone came up many times. J is TRBJ1-2 and V is TRBV6-1; TRBD1 matches at 7 bases. The CDR3 contains 16 residues. Germline values: CDR1 MNHNS, CDR2 SASEGT. The J segment lost 1 base and the V segment lost 7 bases, leaving 12 bases of the junction unmatched. The CDR3 here is CASKGVGTDRNYGYTF. CDR3 bases: TGTGCCAGCAAGGGAGTCGGGACAGACCGTAACTATGGCTACACCTTC.

This clone was observed many times. This chain connects TRBV7-9 to TRBJ2-5; D may correspond to TRBD1 or TRBD2 (6 bases each). The CDR3 is 13 amino acids. The V end was cut by 5 bases, the J end by 7 bases, with 14 bases between. Per germline, CDR1 SEHNR and CDR2 FQNEAQ (reference sequence). The CDR3 spells CASSRDGGGTQYF. The CDR3 nucleotides read TGTGCCAGCAGCCGGGACGGGGGCGGGACCCAGTACTTC.

Ten or more counts support this clone. At one end, the junction sequence differs from germline, possibly due to a read error. Additional DNA sequences in this sample encode the identical CDR3. The V gene is TRBV28, the J gene TRBJ2-4; no clear D. This CDR3 region has 15 residues. CDR1 is MDHEN, CDR2 SYDVKM, per germline. The CDR3 nucleotides read TGTGCCAGCAGCCCGGCCGGGTCAGCCAAAAACATCCAGTACTTC. It encodes CASSPAGSAKNIQYF. The variable domain in full, completed from reference TRBV28 and TRBJ2-4, reads DVKVTQSSRYLVKRTGEKVFLECVQDMDHENMFWYRQDPGLGLRLIYFSYDVKMKEKGDIPEGYSVSREKKERFSLILESASTNQTSMYLCASSPAGSAKNIQYFGAGTRLSVL.

Relative to its sample, this clone is medium-sized. The V and J genes are TRBV6-1 and TRBJ2-1, with 11 bases lining up with TRBD1. V gave up 4 bases and J gave up 6 bases; unmatched junction bases: 2. The germline V gene encodes CDR1 MNHNS and CDR2 SASEGT. This CDR3 spans 14 amino acids. CDR3 sequence (DNA): TGTGCCAGCAGTGGGGGGACAGGGGGCAATGAGCAGTTCTTC. This sequence encodes CASSGGTGGNEQFF.

This clone was observed many times. This sequence joins TRBV3-1 and TRBJ2-7, with TRBD2 identical over 12 bases. V lost 4 bases and J lost 6; bases outside the gene matches: 4. Germline V gives CDR1 LGHDT, CDR2 YNNKEL (reference sequence). This CDR3 has 14 residues. The CDR3 is CASSPRTSGTEQYF. Here the CDR3 DNA reads TGTGCCAGCAGCCCACGGACTAGCGGGACCGAGCAGTACTTC.

This clone has at least ten counts. The rearrangement uses TRBV7-8 and TRBJ2-5; tentative D call: TRBD2 (6 bases). Germline loops: CDR1 SGHVS, CDR2 FQNEAQ. Trimming left V 5 bases short and J 0 bases short, with 10 bases between. The CDR3 loop spans 14 amino acids. CDR3 sequence: CASSPERDQETQYF. In DNA, the CDR3 is TGTGCCAGCAGCCCAGAGCGGGACCAAGAGACCCAGTACTTC.

This clone was recorded many times. CDR3 in DNA: TGTGCCTGGAAGTCTCCCAACCCCACAGATACGCAGTATTTT. Translated, it gives CAWKSPNPTDTQYF. V usage is TRBV30 and J usage is TRBJ2-3; D is unclear. The germline V gene encodes CDR1 GTSNPN and CDR2 SVGIG (reference sequence). Trimming cost V 4 bases and J 2 bases, with 13 bases left between them. The CDR3 extends over 14 amino acids.

This chain joins TRBV11-3 and TRBJ2-7; 11 bases agree with TRBD1. J was trimmed by 7 bases and V by 2 bases; bases with no gene match: 4. The length of the CDR3 is 14 residues. The germline V gene encodes CDR1 SGHNT and CDR2 YENEEA. The CDR3 DNA reads as TGTGCCAGCAGCTTAAGGACAGGGGGCGGTGAGCAGTACTTC. This encodes CASSLRTGGGEQYF. The entire variable domain, with the rest obtained from reference TRBV11-3 and TRBJ2-7, is as follows: EAGVVQSPRYKIIEKKQPVAFWCNPISGHNTLYWYLQNLGQGPELLIRYENEEAVDDSQLPKDRFSAERLKGVDSTLKIQPAELGDSAVYLCASSLRTGGGEQYFGPGTRLTVT.

This clone came up many times. The CDR3 sequence is CASSLWGGSSSDTQYF. The CDR3 DNA follows: TGTGCCAGCAGCTTGTGGGGCGGGAGTTCGTCAGATACGCAGTATTTT. The chain employs TRBV5-4 and TRBJ2-3; 7 bases map to TRBD2. CDR1 is SGHNT and CDR2 is YYREEE in the germline V gene (reference sequence). Losses at the gene ends were 1 base for V and 4 bases for J; bases not matched to a gene: 9. CDR3 length equals 16 residues.

This clone was seen more than once but under ten times. A read error may explain this, as a much larger clone is one base away. The V gene is TRBV11-2, the J gene TRBJ2-5; 8 bases map to TRBD2. Germline values: CDR1 SGHAT, CDR2 FQNNGV. The CDR3 has 14 amino acids. J lost 5 bases, V lost 5 bases, and 7 bases had no gene match. CDR3 in amino acids: CASSPAGEAETQYF. DNA of the CDR3: TGTGCCAGCAGCCCAGCGGGAGAGGCGGAGACCCAGTACTTC.

This clone has a count of ten or more. Other DNA sequences in this specimen translate into the identical CDR3. The V call is TRBV6-1, the J call TRBJ2-4, with 7 bases fitting TRBD1. The V gene end was trimmed by 6 bases and the J gene end by 2 bases; junction bases not matched to a gene: 1. The CDR3 sequence is 13 residues long. Germline CDR1 MNHNS, CDR2 SASEGT. In DNA form, the CDR3 reads TGTGCCAGCAGGACAGGGTCCAAAAACATTCAGTACTTC. This codes for CASRTGSKNIQYF.

This clone was detected only a few times. The V gene is TRBV19, the J gene TRBJ2-3; D is possibly TRBD1 or TRBD2 (5 bases each). The germline CDR1 and CDR2 sequences are LNHDA and SQIVND (reference sequence). Trimming left V 2 bases short and J 3 bases short, with 9 bases between. The CDR3 consists of 14 residues. CDR3 loop: CASSIRRTTDTQYF. CDR3 DNA sequence: TGTGCCAGTAGTATACGGAGGACAACAGATACGCAGTATTTT.

There are a few counts of this clone. The rearrangement links TRBV6-1 to TRBJ2-1; 7 nucleotides agree with TRBD2. CDR3 length: 13 residues. V lost 2 bases and J lost 13; bases outside the gene matches: 8. Germline V gives CDR1 MNHNS, CDR2 SASEGT. The CDR3 reads CASSEPGGSGQFF. CDR3 sequence (DNA): TGTGCCAGCAGTGAACCAGGCGGGAGCGGTCAGTTCTTC.

There are many counts of this clone. The chain carries TRBV20-1 and TRBJ2-2, with 7 nucleotides matching TRBD2. Germline CDR1 DFQATT, CDR2 SNEGSKA (reference sequence). The CDR3 extends over 16 amino acids. V gave up 6 bases and J gave up 1 base; unmatched junction bases: 11. CDR3 residues: CSAIGVGGGNTGELFF. The CDR3 DNA reads TGCAGTGCCATCGGTGTTGGGGGGGGGAACACCGGGGAGCTGTTTTTT.

This clone has a count of ten or more. A much more abundant neighbour one base away suggests this may be a read error. V and J are TRBV4-1 and TRBJ1-2; 7 bases agree with TRBD1. Per germline, CDR1 MGHRA and CDR2 YSYEKL. This CDR3 contains 15 residues. The CDR3 loop reads CTSSQDEQGNYGYTF. CDR3 nucleotide sequence: TGCACCAGCAGCCAAGATGAACAGGGGAACTATGGCTACACCTTC.

This clone showed up many times. The CDR3 loop is CASSEGLASYNEQFF. The CDR3 DNA sequence: TGTGCCAGCAGTGAAGGTCTAGCGAGCTACAATGAGCAGTTCTTC. V and J are TRBV6-1 and TRBJ2-1; D may be TRBD2 (6 bases). This CDR3 comprises 15 residues. Germline CDR1 reads MNHNS; CDR2 reads SASEGT. V gave up 1 base and J gave up 3 bases, with 10 bases separating them.

There are many counts of this clone. The V call is TRBV20-1, the J call TRBJ2-2, with 8 nucleotides matching TRBD1. The length of the CDR3 is 14 residues. From germline, CDR1 is DFQATT and CDR2 SNEGSKA (reference sequence). The J segment lost 7 bases and the V segment lost 3 bases, leaving 7 bases of the junction unmatched. As DNA, the CDR3 is TGCAGTGCTAGTTTCCAGGGGGCCTACGGGGAGCTGTTTTTT. As protein: CSASFQGAYGELFF.

The table lists this clone with many counts. This sequence joins TRBV10-2 and TRBJ1-6, with a possible D match to TRBD1 (6 bases). CDR1 and CDR2 from the germline V gene are WSHSY and SAAADI. This CDR3 comprises 12 residues. Trimming stripped 6 bases from V and 12 bases from J, with 12 bases between. The DNA for the CDR3 is TGCGCCAGCAGCTCAGGGGTGGTACCCCTCCACTTT. It translates to CASSSGVVPLHF.